This TCR beta chain was recorded in a study of metastatic and nonmetastatic thyroid tumors. As for the study in general: Peripheral blood and tumor or nodule samples from malignant and benign thyroid patients were compared.

No patient received treatment before thyroid surgery. This clone was observed at least ten times. Through MiXCR, TCRdb re-clonotyped the PCR reads. The sample lists 30,000 to 35,000 clones, about 20% occurring once. The V gene's germline CDR1 is SGHKS and CDR2 YYEKEE (reference sequence). The CDR3 runs 13 residues. V dropped 1 base and J dropped 0 bases, with 5 bases sitting between them. The receptor comes from a male donor with papillary thyroid cancer or a benign thyroid nodule (not recorded which). Some clones in this sample may be carry-over from other donors' samples. Material for sequencing was tumor tissue. The V call is TRBV5-5, the J call TRBJ2-7; D is unclear. The CDR3 coding sequence is TGTGCCAGCAGCTTGCACACCTCCTACGAGCAGTACTTC. Translating it yields CASSLHTSYEQYF. Full variable domain (rest looked up from reference TRBV5-5 and TRBJ2-7): DAGVTQSPTHLIKTRGQQVTLRCSPISGHKSVSWYQQVLGQGPQFIFQYYEKEERGRGNFPDRFSARQFPNYSSELNVNALLLGDSALYLCASSLHTSYEQYFGPGTRLTVT.